The 10 T cell receptor beta chains reported below all come from one sample, sequenced in a study of blood T cell repertoires in COVID-19. Libraries were prepared by immunoSEQ multiplex PCR; TCRdb keeps only in-frame clonotypes and omits some of them. The data contain approximately 250,000 clones, 70% to 90% of them seen just once; the ten biggest clones take up 1% to 1.5%. Sequencing was carried out using PBMCs or T cells enriched from blood (not recorded which). The receptors shown here come from a middle-aged woman with acute COVID-19.

This clone has a single count. The J gene is TRBJ2-7, the V gene TRBV3-1 (or the pseudogene TRBV3-2), with 9 bases lining up with TRBD2. Germline V gene data show CDR1 as LGHDT and CDR2 as YNNKEL (reference sequence). The CDR3 consists of 14 residues. The V and J ends lost 11 bases and 4 bases, in that order; junction bases with no gene match: 12. Here the CDR3 reads CAAGPRREGYEQYF. The CDR3 DNA reads TGTGCCGCCGGCCCTCGGCGGGAGGGTTACGAGCAGTACTTC.

The chain is built from TRBV4-3 and TRBJ2-1, with 15 bases identical to TRBD2. J lost 1 base, V lost 4 bases, and 8 bases had no gene match. Germline CDR1 LGHNA, CDR2 YSLEER. The CDR3 contains 19 residues. In DNA form, the CDR3 reads TGCGCCAGCAGCCGGACGGGACTAGCGGGAGGTGTGTCCTACAATGAGCAGTTCTTC. Protein: CASSRTGLAGGVSYNEQFF.

The V call is TRBV5-1, the J call TRBJ2-1; 9 bases agree with TRBD2. This CDR3 comprises 15 residues. The V gene's germline CDR1 is SGHRS and CDR2 YFSETQ. The V gene end was trimmed by 6 bases and the J gene end by 0 bases; junction bases not matched to a gene: 4. CDR3 protein: CASTSSGGSYNEQFF. DNA for the CDR3: TGCGCCAGCACCAGTAGCGGGGGCTCCTACAATGAGCAGTTCTTC.

This clone appeared once. This chain joins TRBV12-3 or TRBV12-4 and TRBJ1-2, with D maybe TRBD1 (5 bases). The CDR3 consists of 13 residues. V shed 6 bases and J shed 1 base, with 9 bases lying between them. The CDR3 loop reads CASSGGGNYGYTF. CDR3 in DNA: TGTGCCAGCAGCGGCGGGGGTAACTATGGCTACACCTTC.

The chain combines TRBV7-6 with TRBJ1-2, with TRBD1 matching over 9 bases. The CDR3 is made up of 17 amino acids. Germline CDR1 SGHVS, CDR2 FNYEAQ. Trimming at V came to 5 bases and at J to 12 bases, leaving 22 bases not matched to a gene. CDR3 DNA: TGTGCCAGCAGCCCAACCCCAACCCCGGGACAGGGTACTCTCGACACCTTC. Translated: CASSPTPTPGQGTLDTF.

The V gene is TRBV2, the J gene TRBJ1-4, with 12 positions matching TRBD1. Germline trimming cut 5 bases from V and 7 bases from J; bases unmatched to any gene: 2. CDR3 length: 14 amino acids. Per germline, CDR1 SNHLY and CDR2 FYNNEI. CDR3 DNA sequence: TGTGCCAGCAGTTGGGACAGGGGGCCTGAAAAACTGTTTTTT. Translating it yields CASSWDRGPEKLFF.

The chain has TRBV7-8 and TRBJ1-2; no clear D gene. Germline-derived CDR1 and CDR2 are SGHVS and FQNEAQ. CDR3 length: 14 residues. The V gene lost 7 bases and the J gene lost 4 bases, with 16 bases spanning the gap. This chain's CDR3 is CASTPDGVSYGYTF. CDR3 DNA sequence: TGTGCCAGCACCCCCGACGGGGTGAGCTATGGCTACACCTTC.

This clone came up once. This chain links TRBV19 with TRBJ1-1; 10 nucleotides match TRBD1. CDR3 length equals 15 residues. Germline V gene sequence: CDR1 LNHDA, CDR2 SQIVND (reference sequence). J lost 0 bases, V lost 5 bases, and 3 bases had no gene match. CDR3 DNA: TGTGCCAGTAGTTGGGGACAGGGGATGAACACTGAAGCTTTCTTT. This encodes CASSWGQGMNTEAFF.

This clone was counted only a few times. V and J are TRBV30 and TRBJ1-6, with 9 bases fitting TRBD1. The CDR3 consists of 17 residues. Trimming took 0 bases from V and 6 from J; bases not matched to a gene: 9. CDR1 and CDR2 from the germline V gene are GTSNPN and SVGIG (reference sequence). The CDR3 DNA sequence: TGTGCCTGGAGTGTATTAACGGGACAGGGCACTAATTCACCCCTCCACTTT. Protein sequence: CAWSVLTGQGTNSPLHF.

This chain uses TRBV21-1 with TRBJ2-7; TRBD1 is the table's D call and was not checked against the DNA. TRBV21-1 is a known pseudogene. This CDR3 region has 17 residues. CDR3 nucleotide sequence: TGTGCCAGCAGCAAAGAGGGACAGGGGGTTTCGATCTACGAGCAGTACTTC. Amino acid sequence: CASSKEGQGVSIYEQYF.